Listed below are T cell receptor beta chains from one sample, sequenced in a study of blood T cell repertoires in COVID-19. The table came from immunoSEQ multiplex PCR; TCRdb's copy has only in-frame clones and leaves some out. The sample yields fewer than 250,000 clones, approximately 80% seen once. Specimen: PBMCs or T cells enriched from blood (not recorded which). The receptor source for this set is a woman between 45 and 60 years old with acute COVID-19. Both conserved end residues are part of each CDR3. D genes are given only for firm matches. Size is stated for part of the rows, as once, few or many counts, or as a class when the clone is expanded.

>TRBV28|TRBJ2-1|TRBD2|few
TGTGCCAGCAGTTTACGACTAGCGGGGTTTAACAATGAGCAGTTCTTC
CASSLRLAGFNNEQFF
>TRBV28|TRBJ1-5|.|.
TGTGCCAGCAGTTTAGGGGGCCGGAGAAATCAGCCCCAGCATTTT
CASSLGGRRNQPQHF
>TRBV30|TRBJ1-1|.|few
TGTGCCTGGAGTTTAGCCATGAACACTGAAGCTTTCTTT
CAWSLAMNTEAFF
>TRBV6-5|TRBJ2-7|.|few
TGTGCCAGCAGCAGAGGACTATTCTACGAGCAGTACTTC
CASSRGLFYEQYF
>TRBV15|TRBJ2-1|.|.
TGTGCCACCAGCAGCCCTTCGGATGAGCAGTTCTTC
CATSSPSDEQFF
>TRBV6-5|TRBJ2-6|.|.
TGTGCCACCACAACCCCATCTGGGGCCAACGTCCTGACTTTC
CATTTPSGANVLTF
>TRBV25-1|TRBJ1-1|TRBD1|.
TGTGCCAGCAGTGCACAGGGGGGTGAAGCTTTCTTT
CASSAQGGEAFF
>TRBV28|TRBJ1-2|.|.
TGTGCCAGCAGTTTGTCCCAGGGCGCTAACTATGGCTACACCTTC
CASSLSQGANYGYTF
>TRBV15|TRBJ2-2|TRBD2|.
TGTGCCACCAGCAGAGATTGGCTAGCGGGGGACACCGGGGAGCTGTTTTTT
CATSRDWLAGDTGELFF
>TRBV7-2|TRBJ1-1|.|.
TGTGCCAGCAGCCCTCGAACCGGGGCTGAAGCTTTCTTT
CASSPRTGAEAFF
>TRBV27|TRBJ1-1|.|few
TGTGCCAGCAGTTTAACAGTGAACACTGAAGCTTTCTTT
CASSLTVNTEAFF
>TRBV9|TRBJ2-3|.|.
TGTGCCAGCAGCCCATACGGGAGAGATACGCAGTATTTT
CASSPYGRDTQYF
>TRBV30|TRBJ2-1|TRBD2|.
TGTGCCTGGTCGACTAGCGGGAGGGTGGATGAGCAGTTCTTC
CAWSTSGRVDEQFF
>TRBV10-1|TRBJ2-3|.|.
TGCGCCAGCAGTGTTCCTAGGACAGATACGCAGTATTTT
CASSVPRTDTQYF
>TRBV5-4|TRBJ1-5|TRBD1|few
TGTGCCAGCAGCTTAACGGACAGGGGGTTTATGTCCCAGCATTTT
CASSLTDRGFMSQHF
>TRBV18|TRBJ2-1|TRBD2|.
TGTGCCAGCTCACCCCCCGGGACTAGCGGTTACAATGAGCAGTTCTTC
CASSPPGTSGYNEQFF
>TRBV5-1|TRBJ2-5|.|.
TGCGCCAGCAGCTTGGTTACAGGTCAAGAGACCCAGTACTTC
CASSLVTGQETQYF
>TRBV3-1/TRBV3-2|TRBJ2-5|TRBD2|few
TGTGCCAGCAGCCAAGCGGGCGGGAGATCCGAGACCCAGTACTTC
CASSQAGGRSETQYF
>TRBV24-1|TRBJ2-5|.|.
TGTGCCAGCGCAAGGAGCCAAGAGACCCAGTACTTC
CASARSQETQYF
>TRBV27|TRBJ2-2|.|.
TGTGCCAGCAGTTCGACTCGAAAAATTCAGGGGATGGGTATGGGGGAGCTGTTTTTT
CASSSTRKIQGMGMGELFF
>TRBV3-1/TRBV3-2|TRBJ2-1|TRBD2|.
TGTGCCAGCAGCCAAAAAAGACTAGCAACCTACAATGAGCAGTTCTTC
CASSQKRLATYNEQFF
>TRBV5-6|TRBJ1-2|.|.
TGTGCCAGCGTCAAGGAGGGGGGGCTTAACTATGGCTACACCTTC
CASVKEGGLNYGYTF
>TRBV18|TRBJ2-5|.|.
TGTGCCAGCTCACCTTTGTCCGGGACACAGGTCGTCGGGGAGACCCAGTACTTC
CASSPLSGTQVVGETQYF
>TRBV5-8|TRBJ1-3|.|.
TGTGCCAGCAGCACCTACAGCTCTGGAAACACCATATATTTT
CASSTYSSGNTIYF
>TRBV28|TRBJ2-3|TRBD2|.
TGTGCCAGCAGTCCCTCTAGCGGGAGGTCCACAGATACGCAGTATTTT
CASSPSSGRSTDTQYF
>TRBV28|TRBJ1-2|.|once
TGTGCCAGCATCCAGGGATCGAACTATGGCTACACCTTC
CASIQGSNYGYTF
>TRBV6-5|TRBJ2-7|TRBD1|.
TGTGCCAGCACCCTGACAGGGAGCTCCTACGAGCAGTACTTC
CASTLTGSSYEQYF
>TRBV27|TRBJ2-7|TRBD2|few
TGTGCCAGCAGATGGGGAGGGGTTGAGGGGAGCTCCTACGAGCAGTACTTC
CASRWGGVEGSSYEQYF
>TRBV7-2|TRBJ1-1|.|.
TGTGCCAGCAGCTTAGGGCCGGGGAATACTGAAGCTTTCTTT
CASSLGPGNTEAFF
>TRBV19|TRBJ1-4|TRBD1|.
TGTGCCAGTAGTATTCTAGGGACAGGGACTGAAAAACTGTTTTTT
CASSILGTGTEKLFF
>TRBV19|TRBJ2-2|.|few
TGTGCCAGTTCAGCCGCAGGGTCGATTTCCGGGGAGCTGTTTTTT
CASSAAGSISGELFF
>TRBV30|TRBJ1-2|TRBD1|.
TGTGCCTGGAGCAGACAGGGGGCCTATGGCTACACCTTC
CAWSRQGAYGYTF
>TRBV5-4|TRBJ1-4|TRBD1|.
TGTGCCAGCAGCTCCGACAGGGGCGGAACTAATGAAAAACTGTTTTTT
CASSSDRGGTNEKLFF
>TRBV28|TRBJ1-1|TRBD1|.
TGTGCCGCAAATGGCGGGACAGGGAAAGAAGCTTTCTTT
CAANGGTGKEAFF
>TRBV28|TRBJ1-2|TRBD1|.
TGTGCCAGCAGTTTGCAGGGGGTGGGTGGCTACACCTTC
CASSLQGVGGYTF